This T cell receptor beta chain was found in a study of T cell clones after liver transplantation. Study-wide context: Pre-transplant mixed lymphocyte reactions yielded third-party-reactive TCRbeta sequences as comparators for graft-donor-reactive sequences. Until 12-24 months post-transplant, subjects got standard immunosuppression and no induction.

The CDR3 is 15 residues long. Trimming stripped 1 base from V and 5 bases from J, with 15 bases between. Germline CDR1 and CDR2: SGHVS and FQNEAQ. The assay was immunoSEQ multiplex PCR, and TCRdb's table has in-frame clones only and misses some. The repertoire holds about 75,000 clones, with around nine tenths as singletons. V gene TRBV7-8 combines with J gene TRBJ2-7; no clear D gene. The receptor's source is a human donor who received a liver transplant. Here the sequenced sample was CD4+ T cells from blood, taken before liver transplant. CDR3 in amino acids: CASSLGRVGMHEQYF. The DNA of the CDR3 is TGTGCCAGCAGCTTAGGACGGGTAGGGATGCACGAGCAGTACTTC.